Below, 23 T cell receptor beta chains from the same sample are listed, as sequenced in a study of identical twins. One entry per CDR3 protein results from TCRdb running MiXCR on the 5' RACE reads. The sample lists approximately 1.8 million distinct CDR3 sequences, roughly 35% seen once, with 0.25% to 0.3% in the top ten. What was sequenced was cord blood. The receptors stem from a newborn girl in good health.

The chain employs TRBV6-1 and TRBJ2-7, with D maybe TRBD2 (5 bases). The V gene's germline CDR1 is MNHNS and CDR2 SASEGT. The V end lost 0 bases, the J end lost 2 bases, and 11 bases lay between the germline ends. CDR3 length: 15 residues. The CDR3, as DNA: TGTGCCAGCAGTGAAGCGAGGAGACTAACCTACGAGCAGTACTTC. Its translation is CASSEARRLTYEQYF.

This clonotype has more than one count but fewer than ten. This rearrangement joins TRBV6-6 to TRBJ1-2; 9 bases align to TRBD1. CDR1 is MNHNY, CDR2 SVGAGI, per germline (reference sequence). Trimming took 2 bases from V and 0 from J; bases not matched to a gene: 7. The CDR3 has 17 residues. As DNA, the CDR3 is TGTGCCAGCAGTTACAACCGCGGACAGGGGTCTAACTATGGCTACACCTTC. This encodes CASSYNRGQGSNYGYTF.

The chain joins TRBV7-8 to TRBJ2-3, with TRBD2 matching over 11 bases. CDR1 and CDR2 from the germline V gene are SGHVS and FQNEAQ. The CDR3 runs 14 residues. After removal of 5 bases from V and 7 bases from J, the junction contained 5 bases not matched to a gene. The DNA of the CDR3 is TGTGCCAGCAGCCCGACTAGCGGGGAGAATACGCAGTATTTT. Protein sequence: CASSPTSGENTQYF. Full variable domain (outside the CDR3, taken from reference TRBV7-8 and TRBJ2-3): GAGVSQSPRYKVAKRGQDVALRCDPISGHVSLFWYQQALGQGPEFLTYFQNEAQLDKSGLPSDRFFAERPEGSVSTLKIQRTQQEDSAVYLCASSPTSGENTQYFGPGTRLTVL.

To note about this clonotype: A single base separates this from a much larger clone, so it may be a read error. The genes are TRBV12-3 or TRBV12-4 and TRBJ2-4; 11 positions agree with TRBD2. The CDR3 totals 18 residues. The CDR3 spells CVSQPGLAERAPKNIQYF. For the CDR3, the DNA is TGTGTCAGTCAACCGGGACTAGCGGAGAGGGCACCCAAAAACATTCAGTACTTC.

CDR3 bases: TGCGCCAGCAGCATGAGGAGCCGGACTGAAGCTTTCTTT. Translating gives CASSMRSRTEAFF. The chain combines TRBV5-1 with TRBJ1-1, with D uncertain. V was shortened by 4 bases and J by 5 bases, with 12 bases between the two germline ends. This CDR3 is built from 13 residues. The V gene's germline CDR1 is SGHRS and CDR2 YFSETQ.

The chain recombines TRBV27 with TRBJ2-1; D is perhaps TRBD1 (6 bases). Trimming took 2 bases from V and 2 from J, leaving 16 bases between them. The CDR3 is 17 residues long. Germline V gives CDR1 MNHEY, CDR2 SMNVEV (reference sequence). The CDR3 region is CASSLGYGQGPYNEQFF. The CDR3 DNA reads as TGTGCCAGCAGTTTAGGGTACGGTCAGGGGCCCTACAATGAGCAGTTCTTC.

This clonotype has a single count. The chain recombines TRBV5-1 with TRBJ1-1, with D possibly matching TRBD1 (5 bases). Trimming cost V 1 base and J 8 bases, with 18 bases left between them. The length of the CDR3 is 15 residues. Germline CDR1 SGHRS, CDR2 YFSETQ. This chain's CDR3 is CASSLRGRGKGEAFF. CDR3 DNA: TGCGCCAGCAGCTTGCGGGGTAGGGGAAAGGGCGAAGCTTTCTTT.

The J gene is TRBJ1-5, the V gene TRBV10-3; D possibly corresponds to TRBD1 (6 bases). Germline values: CDR1 ENHRY, CDR2 SYGVKD. The CDR3 consists of 13 residues. The germline V and J ends were trimmed by 8 bases and 6 bases, with 14 bases remaining between them. This CDR3 reads CAISGGAGQPQHF. The CDR3 coding sequence is TGTGCCATCTCGGGGGGCGCAGGTCAGCCCCAGCATTTT.

The chain has TRBV12-3 or TRBV12-4 and TRBJ2-3; TRBD2 agrees at 11 bases. Unmatched junction bases numbered 16, after V lost 4 bases and J lost 4 bases. This CDR3 comprises 19 residues. As DNA, the CDR3 is TGTGCCAGCAGTTCAGCACTAGCACCGGGACTAGCGGTTTCAGATACGCAGTATTTT. Translation: CASSSALAPGLAVSDTQYF.

This rearrangement joins TRBV7-8 to TRBJ2-3; the match to TRBD2 covers 12 bases. Trimming at V came to 5 bases and at J to 4 bases, leaving 7 bases not matched to a gene. The CDR3 sequence is 16 residues long. Germline CDR1 and CDR2: SGHVS and FQNEAQ. CDR3 residues: CASSLQTSGSADTQYF. The CDR3 nucleotides are TGTGCCAGCAGCCTACAGACTAGCGGGAGCGCAGATACGCAGTATTTT.

The chain has TRBV7-9 and TRBJ1-1, with 10 bases aligning to TRBD1. V lost 1 base, J lost 3 bases, and 2 bases stayed unmatched. CDR3 length: 15 amino acids. Germline V gives CDR1 SEHNR, CDR2 FQNEAQ (reference sequence). The CDR3 DNA follows: TGTGCCAGCAGCTTAGGACAGGGGGCTGACACTGAAGCTTTCTTT. This encodes CASSLGQGADTEAFF. The variable domain in full, completed from reference TRBV7-9 and TRBJ1-1, reads DTGVSQNPRHKITKRGQNVTFRCDPISEHNRLYWYRQTLGQGPEFLTYFQNEAQLEKSRLLSDRFSAERPKGSFSTLEIQRTEQGDSAMYLCASSLGQGADTEAFFGQGTRLTVV.

V gene TRBV25-1 combines with J gene TRBJ2-1; D gene uncertain. This CDR3 spans 14 amino acids. V was cut by 1 base and J by 3 bases, with 7 bases left in between. Germline CDR1 reads MGHDK; CDR2 reads SYGVNS. Here the CDR3 reads CASSEWRDYNEQFF. The CDR3 DNA is TGTGCCAGCAGTGAATGGAGAGACTACAATGAGCAGTTCTTC.

The chain joins TRBV20-1 to TRBJ1-1; D is possibly TRBD1 (5 bases). This CDR3 comprises 11 residues. Trimming removed 1 base at V and 11 bases at J, with 11 bases between. The germline CDR1 and CDR2 sequences are DFQATT and SNEGSKA (reference sequence). CDR3 in amino acids: CSARAQGGAFF. The CDR3 coding sequence is TGCAGTGCTAGAGCCCAGGGAGGGGCTTTCTTT.

This chain joins TRBV15 and TRBJ2-7; tentatively, D is TRBD2 (6 bases). V was pared by 8 bases and J by 2 bases, with 28 bases between. Germline CDR1 reads LNHNV; CDR2 reads YYDKDF (reference sequence). The CDR3 consists of 18 residues. For the CDR3, the DNA is TGTGCCACCGCCGTTAACCGGGACTCCCAAAGTAACACCTACGAGCAGTACTTC. Amino acid sequence: CATAVNRDSQSNTYEQYF.

This clonotype was seen only a few times. The J gene is TRBJ2-3, the V gene TRBV5-6; D is unclear. There are 17 residues in the CDR3. Trimming removed 0 bases from V and 1 base from J, with 15 bases in between. Germline CDR1 is SGHDT and CDR2 is YYEEEE. The CDR3 is CASSLVVSPWGTDTQYF. CDR3 bases: TGTGCCAGCAGCTTGGTTGTATCCCCTTGGGGCACAGATACGCAGTATTTT.

This clonotype was recorded a few times. This chain connects TRBV2 to TRBJ2-4; TRBD2 agrees at 7 bases. The V gene's germline CDR1 is SNHLY and CDR2 FYNNEI. CDR3 length: 17 residues. Trimming took 3 bases from V and 0 from J; bases not matched to a gene: 8. The CDR3 DNA follows: TGTGCCAGCAGTGAGCGGGGGACGGAACTAGCCAAAAACATTCAGTACTTC. It codes for CASSERGTELAKNIQYF.

The chain combines TRBV12-3 or TRBV12-4 with TRBJ2-1; 11 bases agree with TRBD2. The CDR3 is 16 amino acids. The ends lost 7 bases at V and 2 bases at J; junction bases unmatched: 7. CDR3 nucleotides: TGTGCCAGCAACACTGATAGCGGGAGGGCCTACAATGAGCAGTTCTTC. This gives the protein CASNTDSGRAYNEQFF.

The chain uses TRBV29-1 and TRBJ1-1; possibly TRBD1 for D (6 bases). Per the germline V gene, CDR1 is SQVTM and CDR2 is ANQGSEA. V was shortened by 7 bases and J by 2 bases, with 14 bases between the two germline ends. The CDR3 sequence is 13 residues long. The CDR3 DNA sequence: TGCAGCGCCCGCAGGGGCTCAAACACTGAAGCTTTCTTT. This translates into CSARRGSNTEAFF.

This clonotype has only a few counts. The V and J genes are TRBV6-1 and TRBJ1-5; D possibly corresponds to TRBD1 (5 bases). Germline V gene data show CDR1 as MNHNS and CDR2 as SASEGT. The ends were cut back, 2 bases at V and 3 bases at J, with 11 bases in the middle. The CDR3 covers 15 residues. The CDR3 nucleotides read TGTGCCAGCAGTGAAACCGGGACCGCCAATCAGCCCCAGCATTTT. Translated: CASSETGTANQPQHF.

CDR3 sequence (DNA): TGCAGCGTTGAAATCCCTTGGGCGATCCCAGATAGGGACCTGTACTTC. Amino acid sequence: CSVEIPWAIPDRDLYF. This chain joins TRBV29-1 and TRBJ2-7, with D perhaps matching TRBD1 or TRBD2 (5 bases each). The CDR3 length is 16 residues. Germline V gene lookup returns CDR1 SQVTM and CDR2 ANQGSEA. V lost 2 bases and J 12 bases, leaving 29 bases between the germline ends.

A few counts support this clonotype. The CDR3, as DNA: TGTGCCAGCAGTGTGGGAAGGACCCTAGCCAAAAACATTCAGTACTTC. It yields the protein CASSVGRTLAKNIQYF. V is TRBV2 and J is TRBJ2-4; D remains unclear. This CDR3 has 16 amino acids. Germline V lookup: CDR1 SNHLY, CDR2 FYNNEI. The V gene lost 4 bases and the J gene lost 0 bases, with 13 bases spanning the gap.

The chain recombines TRBV12-3 or TRBV12-4 with TRBJ1-1; maybe TRBD1 (5 bases). Trimming took off 3 bases at V and 7 bases at J, with 12 bases between the two ends. The CDR3 runs to 13 residues. The CDR3 sequence: CASSLGTQYEAFF. DNA of the CDR3: TGTGCCAGCAGTTTGGGGACGCAATATGAAGCTTTCTTT.

CDR3 nucleotides: TGTGCCAGCTCCCGGCGCCAAGTGGGGTATGGCTACACCTTC. Its protein is CASSRRQVGYGYTF. The chain joins TRBV2 to TRBJ1-2, with D unresolved. Trimming took off 8 bases at V and 5 bases at J, with 18 bases between the two ends. This CDR3 contains 14 residues. Germline CDR1 is SNHLY and CDR2 is FYNNEI. Full variable domain (rest looked up from reference TRBV2 and TRBJ1-2): EPEVTQTPSHQVTQMGQEVILRCVPISNHLYFYWYRQILGQKVEFLVSFYNNEISEKSEIFDDQFSVERPDGSNFTLKIRSTKLEDSAMYFCASSRRQVGYGYTFGSGTRLTVV.